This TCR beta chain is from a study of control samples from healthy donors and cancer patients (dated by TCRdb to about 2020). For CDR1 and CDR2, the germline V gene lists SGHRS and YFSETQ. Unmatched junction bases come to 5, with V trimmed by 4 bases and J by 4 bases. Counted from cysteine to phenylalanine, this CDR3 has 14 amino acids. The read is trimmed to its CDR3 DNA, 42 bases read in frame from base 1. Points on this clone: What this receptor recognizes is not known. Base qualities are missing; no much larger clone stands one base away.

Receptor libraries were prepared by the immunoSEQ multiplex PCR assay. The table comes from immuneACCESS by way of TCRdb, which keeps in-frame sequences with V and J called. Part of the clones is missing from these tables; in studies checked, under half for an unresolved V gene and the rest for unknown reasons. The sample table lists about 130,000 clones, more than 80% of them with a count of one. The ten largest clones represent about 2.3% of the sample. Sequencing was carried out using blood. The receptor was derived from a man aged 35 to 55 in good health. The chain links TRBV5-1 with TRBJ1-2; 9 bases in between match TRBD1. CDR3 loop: CASSGSTGGYGYTF. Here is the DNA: TGCGCCAGCAGCGGATCGACAGGGGGCTATGGCTACACCTTC.